One and the same sample provided the 19 T cell receptor beta chains below, sequenced in a study of T-cell memory formation after mild COVID-19. TCRdb fed the 5' RACE reads into MiXCR, producing one record per CDR3 protein. The table shows approximately 250,000 distinct CDR3 sequences, with 15% to 20% occurring only once. The specimen sequenced was PBMCs or a T cell subset sorted from them (not recorded which). The receptors come from a man between 18 and 35 years old who had mild COVID-19 (a few samples of this study predate the infection). Cell type and time point are not known.

The sample holds a few counts of this clonotype. V gene TRBV4-3 combines with J gene TRBJ2-5; 15 bases are a match to TRBD2. Germline V gene data show CDR1 as LGHNA and CDR2 as YSLEER. This CDR3 spans 20 amino acids. V lost 1 base to trimming and J lost 3 bases; unmatched junction nucleotides: 12. The CDR3 protein is CASSQVPPGLAGGPEETQYF. The CDR3 bases are TGCGCCAGCAGCCAAGTTCCACCGGGACTAGCGGGGGGTCCCGAAGAGACCCAGTACTTC.

This clonotype came up a few times. The rearrangement uses TRBV4-1 and TRBJ2-7, with D uncertain. The length of the CDR3 is 11 residues. V lost 3 bases to trimming and J lost 11 bases, with 11 bases between them. The germline gives CDR1 MGHRA, CDR2 YSYEKL. The CDR3 DNA sequence: TGCGCCAGCAGCCATACGTCCTGGGAGTACGTC. Translation gives CASSHTSWEYV.

The rearrangement joins TRBV7-9 to TRBJ1-4; TRBD1 aligns across 8 bases. V was pared by 5 bases and J by 7 bases, with 6 bases of the junction left unmatched. The CDR3 spans 14 residues. Germline V gives CDR1 SEHNR, CDR2 FQNEAQ (reference sequence). The CDR3: CASSRQGHGEKLFF. As DNA, the CDR3 is TGTGCCAGCAGCCGACAGGGGCACGGTGAAAAACTGTTTTTT.

The sample holds a few counts of this clonotype. The chain uses TRBV12-3 or TRBV12-4 and TRBJ2-7, with D perhaps matching TRBD1 or TRBD2 (5 bases each). The V end lost 6 bases, the J end lost 10 bases, and 13 bases lay between the germline ends. The CDR3 contains 11 residues. The CDR3 loop reads CASSLGGPQYF. The CDR3 DNA reads as TGTGCCAGCAGCCTTGGGGGACCACAGTACTTC.

In its sample, this clonotype was seen a few times. This CDR3 reads CASSSSGGRADTQYF. CDR3 bases: TGTGCCAGCAGCTCCTCCGGTGGCAGGGCAGATACGCAGTATTTT. The genes are TRBV5-4 and TRBJ2-3; perhaps TRBD1 as D (5 bases). CDR1 is SGHNT, CDR2 YYREEE, per germline (reference sequence). Trimming took 3 bases from V and 4 from J, leaving 15 bases between them. The CDR3 spans 15 residues.

This clonotype was picked up many times. The V and J genes are TRBV5-1 and TRBJ2-1, with 7 bases matching TRBD1. The V gene end was trimmed by 4 bases and the J gene end by 3 bases; junction bases not matched to a gene: 4. This CDR3 is built from 14 residues. The germline V gene encodes CDR1 SGHRS and CDR2 YFSETQ. CDR3 coding DNA: TGCGCCAGCAGCCCGGGACAGAACTACAATGAGCAGTTCTTC. Translation: CASSPGQNYNEQFF.

Notes on this clonotype: Because the CDR3's place on the DNA is in doubt, the DNA is left out and the CDR3 is given as listed by TCRdb. This sequence joins TRBV10-3 and TRBJ1-1; the tabulated D call, TRBD1, remains unverified against the DNA. From its first to its last residue, the CDR3 has 15 amino acids. Germline V CDR1 and CDR2: ENHRY, SYGVKD. The CDR3: CAISSSGPLNTEAFF.

The sample holds a few counts of this clonotype. The J gene is TRBJ2-2, the V gene TRBV5-1; 9 bases match TRBD1. Germline V lookup: CDR1 SGHRS, CDR2 YFSETQ. The length of the CDR3 is 14 residues. The V gene end was trimmed by 7 bases and the J gene end by 5 bases; junction bases not matched to a gene: 6. CDR3 DNA: TGCGCCAGCGGAGGACAGGGGTGGACCGGGGAGCTGTTTTTT. Protein sequence: CASGGQGWTGELFF.

This clonotype was seen at least ten times. The chain has TRBV12-3 or TRBV12-4 and TRBJ2-7; D gene ambiguous. The CDR3 length is 12 residues. Deletions cut 3 bases from V and 0 bases from J, with 3 bases between. The CDR3 region has the DNA TGTGCCAGCAGTTTCTTCTCCTACGAGCAGTACTTC. As protein: CASSFFSYEQYF.

The chain carries TRBV7-9 and TRBJ2-1; 8 bases are a match to TRBD1. The CDR3 sequence is 14 residues long. V trimming: 5 bases; J trimming: 5 bases; junction bases outside the gene matches: 5. Germline V gives CDR1 SEHNR, CDR2 FQNEAQ (reference sequence). The CDR3 sequence: CASSGQGSDNEQFF. DNA for the CDR3: TGTGCCAGCAGCGGACAGGGTTCCGACAATGAGCAGTTCTTC. The entire variable domain, with the rest obtained from reference TRBV7-9 and TRBJ2-1, is as follows: DTGVSQNPRHKITKRGQNVTFRCDPISEHNRLYWYRQTLGQGPEFLTYFQNEAQLEKSRLLSDRFSAERPKGSFSTLEIQRTEQGDSAMYLCASSGQGSDNEQFFGPGTRLTVL.

The chain combines TRBV5-6 with TRBJ2-3; 7 positions match TRBD2. The CDR3 has 17 amino acids. Looked up from germline, CDR1 is SGHDT and CDR2 is YYEEEE. J lost 4 bases, V lost 0 bases, and 11 bases had no gene match. The CDR3 DNA reads as TGTGCCAGCAGCTTGGTGTCCCGGACTAGAGTTGCAGATACGCAGTATTTT. Translating gives CASSLVSRTRVADTQYF.

The chain has TRBV5-1 and TRBJ1-2, with D uncertain. V was trimmed by 4 bases and J by 8 bases, leaving 15 bases between them. The length of the CDR3 is 13 residues. CDR1 is SGHRS and CDR2 is YFSETQ in the germline V gene. The CDR3 protein is CASSLRIPLGYTF. The CDR3 nucleotides are TGCGCCAGCAGCCTCAGGATCCCCCTGGGCTACACCTTC.

The genes are TRBV2 and TRBJ2-1; TRBD2 agrees at 7 bases. V was clipped by 6 bases and J by 0 bases; unmatched bases: 5. This CDR3 has 15 amino acids. CDR1 and CDR2 (germline): SNHLY, FYNNEI. This chain's CDR3 is CASRQPGGSYNEQFF. Here the CDR3 DNA reads TGTGCCAGCAGGCAACCGGGGGGCTCCTACAATGAGCAGTTCTTC.

This clonotype was seen at least ten times. This chain connects TRBV5-1 to TRBJ2-1; TRBD2 matches 11 bases. Trimming cost V 3 bases and J 2 bases; bases outside gene matches: 4. The CDR3 is made up of 16 amino acids. The germline V gene has CDR1 SGHRS and CDR2 YFSETQ. The chain's CDR3 is CASSSPTSGAYNEQFF. The CDR3 region has the DNA TGCGCCAGCAGCTCGCCGACTAGCGGGGCCTACAATGAGCAGTTCTTC.

This clonotype was detected only a few times. The CDR3 sequence: CASSLESVEQFF. In nucleotides, the CDR3 is TGTGCCAGCAGCTTAGAGTCGGTAGAGCAGTTCTTC. This sequence joins TRBV7-9 and TRBJ2-1; no reliable D call. The germline V and J ends were trimmed by 1 base and 10 bases, with 8 bases remaining between them. CDR3 length: 12 residues. Germline V gene lookup returns CDR1 SEHNR and CDR2 FQNEAQ (reference sequence). Based on the CDR3 plus reference TRBV7-9 and TRBJ2-1, the full variable domain is DTGVSQNPRHKITKRGQNVTFRCDPISEHNRLYWYRQTLGQGPEFLTYFQNEAQLEKSRLLSDRFSAERPKGSFSTLEIQRTEQGDSAMYLCASSLESVEQFFGPGTRLTVL.

The chain has TRBV5-7 and TRBJ2-7; D is undetermined. TRBV5-7 is assigned to the ORF class and has an uncertain function. This CDR3 is built from 18 residues. Trimming took 4 bases from V and 3 from J, leaving 26 bases between them. The DNA of the CDR3 is TGTGCCAGCAGCCACCAACACCCTTCCACCTCACCCCTCTACGAGCAGTACGTC. Translation gives CASSHQHPSTSPLYEQYV.

This chain uses TRBV11-2 with TRBJ2-1; D not certain. This CDR3 comprises 12 residues. The V end lost 5 bases, the J end lost 6 bases, and 8 bases lay between the germline ends. Looked up from germline, CDR1 is SGHAT and CDR2 is FQNNGV. CDR3 DNA sequence: TGTGCCAGCAGCGCCTTGGCCAATGAGCAGTTCTTC. It is translated as CASSALANEQFF.

This clonotype showed up many times. The genes are TRBV28 and TRBJ2-5; D is possibly TRBD2 (6 bases). From germline, CDR1 is MDHEN and CDR2 SYDVKM. Trimming stripped 1 base from V and 1 base from J, with 10 bases between. The CDR3 has 15 residues. The CDR3 reads CASSLSGGSQETQYF. CDR3 DNA sequence: TGTGCCAGCAGTTTATCTGGGGGGAGCCAAGAGACCCAGTACTTC.

The V and J genes are TRBV25-1 and TRBJ2-5, with 10 bases fitting TRBD2. V lost 4 bases to trimming and J lost 1 base; unmatched junction nucleotides: 3. Germline V CDR1 and CDR2: MGHDK, SYGVNS. CDR3 length: 15 amino acids. CDR3 sequence reads: CASSGPSGGQETQYF. CDR3 in DNA: TGTGCCAGCAGTGGGCCTAGCGGGGGCCAAGAGACCCAGTACTTC.